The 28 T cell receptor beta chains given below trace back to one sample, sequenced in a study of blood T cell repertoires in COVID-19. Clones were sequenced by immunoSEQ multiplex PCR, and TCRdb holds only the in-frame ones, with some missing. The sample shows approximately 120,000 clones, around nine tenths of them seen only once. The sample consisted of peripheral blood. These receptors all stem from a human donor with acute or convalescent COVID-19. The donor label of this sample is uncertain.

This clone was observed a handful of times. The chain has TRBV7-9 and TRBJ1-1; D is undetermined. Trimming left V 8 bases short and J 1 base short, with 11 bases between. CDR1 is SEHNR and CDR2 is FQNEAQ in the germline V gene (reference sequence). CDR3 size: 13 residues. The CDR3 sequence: CASRPTGNTEAFF. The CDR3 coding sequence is TGTGCCAGCCGCCCCACGGGGAACACTGAAGCTTTCTTT.

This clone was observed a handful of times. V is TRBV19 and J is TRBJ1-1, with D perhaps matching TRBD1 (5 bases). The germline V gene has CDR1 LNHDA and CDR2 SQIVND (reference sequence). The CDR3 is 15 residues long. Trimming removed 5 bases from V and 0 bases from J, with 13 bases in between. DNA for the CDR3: TGTGCCAGTAGTCTCGCCGTGACAGTGAACACTGAAGCTTTCTTT. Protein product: CASSLAVTVNTEAFF.

The CDR3 here is CASSLGGREGYGYTF. The CDR3 region has the DNA TGTGCCAGCAGCCTAGGGGGTCGGGAGGGCTATGGCTACACCTTC. This chain joins TRBV7-2 and TRBJ1-2; tentatively, D is TRBD1 (6 bases). V was shortened by 5 bases and J by 4 bases, with 17 bases between the two germline ends. The CDR3 has 15 amino acids. Looked up from germline, CDR1 is SGHTA and CDR2 is FQGNSA.

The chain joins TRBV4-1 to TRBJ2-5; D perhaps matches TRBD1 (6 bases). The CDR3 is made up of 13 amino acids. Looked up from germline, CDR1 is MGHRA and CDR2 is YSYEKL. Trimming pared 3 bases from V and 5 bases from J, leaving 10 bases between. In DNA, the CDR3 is TGCGCCAGCAGCCAGACAGGTACGGAGACCCAGTACTTC. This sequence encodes CASSQTGTETQYF.

The CDR3 sequence: CASSLASDTEAFF. The CDR3 DNA follows: TGTGCCAGCAGTTTAGCTTCGGACACTGAAGCTTTCTTT. The genes are TRBV12-3 or TRBV12-4 and TRBJ1-1, with unresolved D. Trimming removed 0 bases at V and 3 bases at J, with 5 bases between. CDR3 length: 13 amino acids.

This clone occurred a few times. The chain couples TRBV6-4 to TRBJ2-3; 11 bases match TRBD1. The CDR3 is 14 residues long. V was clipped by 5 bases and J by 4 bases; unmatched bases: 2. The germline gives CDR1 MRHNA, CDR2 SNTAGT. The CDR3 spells CASSSGQGADTQYF. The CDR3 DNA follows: TGTGCCAGCAGTTCGGGACAGGGGGCAGATACGCAGTATTTT.

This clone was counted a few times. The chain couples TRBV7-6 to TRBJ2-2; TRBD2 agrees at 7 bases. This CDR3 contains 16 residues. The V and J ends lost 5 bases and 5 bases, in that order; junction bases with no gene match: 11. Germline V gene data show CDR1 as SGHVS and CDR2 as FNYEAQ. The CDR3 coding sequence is TGTGCCAGCAGCGCCGAGGGAGGGCGAGGTACCGGGGAGCTGTTTTTT. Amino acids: CASSAEGGRGTGELFF. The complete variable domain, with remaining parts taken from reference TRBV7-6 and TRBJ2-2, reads GAGVSQSPRYKVTKRGQDVALRCDPISGHVSLYWYRQALGQGPEFLTYFNYEAQQDKSGLPNDRFSAERPEGSISTLTIQRTEQRDSAMYRCASSAEGGRGTGELFFGEGSRLTVL.

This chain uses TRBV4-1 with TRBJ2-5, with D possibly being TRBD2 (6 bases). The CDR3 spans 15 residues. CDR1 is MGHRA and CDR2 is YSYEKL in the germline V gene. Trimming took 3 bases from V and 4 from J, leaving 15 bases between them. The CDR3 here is CASSHPYRGGETQYF. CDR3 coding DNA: TGCGCCAGCAGCCACCCTTATCGGGGAGGAGAGACCCAGTACTTC.

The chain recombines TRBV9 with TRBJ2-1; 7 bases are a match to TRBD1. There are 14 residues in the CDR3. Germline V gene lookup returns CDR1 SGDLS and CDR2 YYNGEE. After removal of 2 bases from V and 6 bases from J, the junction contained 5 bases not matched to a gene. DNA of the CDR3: TGTGCCAGCAGCGTTTTCCGGGACAGCAATGAGCAGTTCTTC. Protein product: CASSVFRDSNEQFF.

CDR3 sequence (DNA): TGTGCCAGCAGCTTGGTAATCTACCAAAATTCACCCCTCCACTTT. Translated: CASSLVIYQNSPLHF. The rearrangement links TRBV5-5 to TRBJ1-6; D is unclear. This CDR3 contains 15 residues. Between the trimmed V and J ends, which lost 0 bases and 7 bases, there was a span of 11 bases. Per the germline V gene, CDR1 is SGHKS and CDR2 is YYEKEE (reference sequence).

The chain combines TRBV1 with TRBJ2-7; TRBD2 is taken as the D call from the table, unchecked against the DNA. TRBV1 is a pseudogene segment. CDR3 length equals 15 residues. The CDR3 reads CTSSQGTSDSYEQYF. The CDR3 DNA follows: TGCACCAGCAGCCAGGGGACTAGCGACTCCTACGAGCAGTACTTC.

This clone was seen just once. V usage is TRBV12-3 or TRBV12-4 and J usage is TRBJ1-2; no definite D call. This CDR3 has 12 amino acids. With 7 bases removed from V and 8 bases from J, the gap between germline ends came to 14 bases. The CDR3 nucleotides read TGTGCCAGCACCGTTACCCGACTAGGCTACACCTTC. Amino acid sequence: CASTVTRLGYTF.

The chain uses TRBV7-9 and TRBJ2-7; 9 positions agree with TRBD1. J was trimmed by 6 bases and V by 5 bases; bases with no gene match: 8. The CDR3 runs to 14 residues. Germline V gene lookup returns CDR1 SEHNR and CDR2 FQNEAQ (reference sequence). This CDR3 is CASSPQGANREQYF. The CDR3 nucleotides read TGTGCCAGCAGCCCACAGGGGGCGAATCGCGAGCAGTACTTC.

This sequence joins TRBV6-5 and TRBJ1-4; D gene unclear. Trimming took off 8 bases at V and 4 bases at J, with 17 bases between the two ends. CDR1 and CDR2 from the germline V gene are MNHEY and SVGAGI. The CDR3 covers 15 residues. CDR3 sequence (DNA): TGTGCCAGCTCTACCCGGAGGCACCGTAATGAAAAACTGTTTTTT. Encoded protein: CASSTRRHRNEKLFF.

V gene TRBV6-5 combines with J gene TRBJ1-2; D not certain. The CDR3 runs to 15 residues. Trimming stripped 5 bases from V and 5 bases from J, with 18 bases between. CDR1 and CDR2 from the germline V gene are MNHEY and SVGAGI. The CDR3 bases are TGTGCCAGCAGTATCGGGAAGGGTTGGATTTATGGCTACACCTTC. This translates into CASSIGKGWIYGYTF.

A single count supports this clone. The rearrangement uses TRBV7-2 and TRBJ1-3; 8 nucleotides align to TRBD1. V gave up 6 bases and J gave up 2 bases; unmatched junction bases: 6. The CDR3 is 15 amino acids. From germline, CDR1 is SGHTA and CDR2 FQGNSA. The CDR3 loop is CASRMTGAPGNTIYF. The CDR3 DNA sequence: TGTGCCAGCAGGATGACAGGGGCCCCTGGAAACACCATATATTTT.

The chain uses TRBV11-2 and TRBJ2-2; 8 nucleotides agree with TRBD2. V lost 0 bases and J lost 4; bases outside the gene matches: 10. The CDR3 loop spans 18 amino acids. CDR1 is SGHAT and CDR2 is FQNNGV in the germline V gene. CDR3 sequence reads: CASSLESTRLASTGELFF. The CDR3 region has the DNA TGTGCCAGCAGCTTAGAGTCCACGAGACTAGCGTCCACCGGGGAGCTGTTTTTT.

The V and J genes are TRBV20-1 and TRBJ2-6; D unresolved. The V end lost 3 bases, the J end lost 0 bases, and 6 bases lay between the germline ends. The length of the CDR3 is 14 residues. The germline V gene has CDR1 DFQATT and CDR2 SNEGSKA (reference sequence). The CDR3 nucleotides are TGCAGTGCTAGTGACGGCTCTGGGGCCAACGTCCTGACTTTC. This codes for CSASDGSGANVLTF.

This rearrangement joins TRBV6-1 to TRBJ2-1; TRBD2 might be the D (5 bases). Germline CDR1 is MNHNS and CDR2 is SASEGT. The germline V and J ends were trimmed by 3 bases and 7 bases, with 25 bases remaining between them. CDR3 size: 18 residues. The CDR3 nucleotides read TGTGCCAGCAGTGACACGGGGTATTTGGCGGACCGAGGGAATGAGCAGTTCTTC. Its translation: CASSDTGYLADRGNEQFF.

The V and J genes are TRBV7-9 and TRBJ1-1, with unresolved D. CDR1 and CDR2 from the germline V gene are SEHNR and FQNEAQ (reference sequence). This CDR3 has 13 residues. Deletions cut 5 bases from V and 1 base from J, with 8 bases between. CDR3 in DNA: TGTGCCAGCAGCCAACGGGGGAACACTGAAGCTTTCTTT. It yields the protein CASSQRGNTEAFF.

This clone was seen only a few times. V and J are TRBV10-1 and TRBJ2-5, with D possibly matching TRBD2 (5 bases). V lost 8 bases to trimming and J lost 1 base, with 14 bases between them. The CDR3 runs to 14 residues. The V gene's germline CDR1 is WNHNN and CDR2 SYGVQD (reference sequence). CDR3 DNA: TGCGCCAGCGGGGATGGACGGGGCCAAGAGACCCAGTACTTC. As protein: CASGDGRGQETQYF.

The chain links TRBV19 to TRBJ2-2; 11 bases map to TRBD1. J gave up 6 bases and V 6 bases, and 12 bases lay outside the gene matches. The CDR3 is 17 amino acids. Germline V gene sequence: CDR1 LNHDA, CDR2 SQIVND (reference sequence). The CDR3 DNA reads TGTGCCAGTAGGAGTATCCGGGACAGGGGGGGCCCCGGGGAGCTGTTTTTT. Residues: CASRSIRDRGGPGELFF. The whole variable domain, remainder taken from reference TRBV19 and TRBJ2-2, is DGGITQSPKYLFRKEGQNVTLSCEQNLNHDAMYWYRQDPGQGLRLIYYSQIVNDFQKGDIAEGYSVSREKKESFPLTVTSAQKNPTAFYLCASRSIRDRGGPGELFFGEGSRLTVL.

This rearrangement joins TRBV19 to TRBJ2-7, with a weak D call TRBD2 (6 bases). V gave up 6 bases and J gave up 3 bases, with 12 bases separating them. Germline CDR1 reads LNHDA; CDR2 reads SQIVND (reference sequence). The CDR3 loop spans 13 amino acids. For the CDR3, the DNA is TGTGCCAGTAGAAGGGACTTAGGCTACGAGCAGTACTTC. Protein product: CASRRDLGYEQYF.

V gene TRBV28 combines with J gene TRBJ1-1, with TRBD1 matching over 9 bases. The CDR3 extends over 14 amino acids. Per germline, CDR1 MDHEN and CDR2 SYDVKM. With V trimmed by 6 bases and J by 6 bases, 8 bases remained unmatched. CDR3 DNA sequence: TGTGCCAGCAGGCCGGGACAGGGATCATCTGAAGCTTTCTTT. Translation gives CASRPGQGSSEAFF.

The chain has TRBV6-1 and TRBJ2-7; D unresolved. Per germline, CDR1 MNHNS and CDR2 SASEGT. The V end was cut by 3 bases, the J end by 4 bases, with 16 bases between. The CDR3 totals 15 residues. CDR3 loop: CASSELDPSGYEQYF. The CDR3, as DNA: TGTGCCAGCAGTGAGCTTGACCCGTCAGGATACGAGCAGTACTTC.

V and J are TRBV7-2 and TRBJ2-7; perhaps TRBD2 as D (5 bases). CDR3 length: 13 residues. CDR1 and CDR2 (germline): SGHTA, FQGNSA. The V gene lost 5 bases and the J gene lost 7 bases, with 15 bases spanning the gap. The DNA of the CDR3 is TGTGCCAGCAGCCGGACTCGGGGTAATGAGCAGTACTTC. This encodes CASSRTRGNEQYF.

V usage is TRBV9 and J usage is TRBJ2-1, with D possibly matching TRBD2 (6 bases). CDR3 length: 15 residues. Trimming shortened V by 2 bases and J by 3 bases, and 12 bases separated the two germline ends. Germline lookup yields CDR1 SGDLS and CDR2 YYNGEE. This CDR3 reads CASSVAGWDYNEQFF. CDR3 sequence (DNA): TGTGCCAGCAGCGTGGCGGGATGGGACTACAATGAGCAGTTCTTC. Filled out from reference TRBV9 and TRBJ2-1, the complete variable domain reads DSGVTQTPKHLITATGQRVTLRCSPRSGDLSVYWYQQSLDQGLQFLIQYYNGEERAKGNILERFSAQQFPDLHSELNLSSLELGDSALYFCASSVAGWDYNEQFFGPGTRLTVL.

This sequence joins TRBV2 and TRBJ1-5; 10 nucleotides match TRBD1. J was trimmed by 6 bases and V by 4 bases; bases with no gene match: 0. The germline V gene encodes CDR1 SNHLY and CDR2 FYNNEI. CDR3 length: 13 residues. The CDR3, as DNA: TGTGCCAGCAGTGGGGACAGGGGTCAGCCCCAGCATTTT. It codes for CASSGDRGQPQHF.